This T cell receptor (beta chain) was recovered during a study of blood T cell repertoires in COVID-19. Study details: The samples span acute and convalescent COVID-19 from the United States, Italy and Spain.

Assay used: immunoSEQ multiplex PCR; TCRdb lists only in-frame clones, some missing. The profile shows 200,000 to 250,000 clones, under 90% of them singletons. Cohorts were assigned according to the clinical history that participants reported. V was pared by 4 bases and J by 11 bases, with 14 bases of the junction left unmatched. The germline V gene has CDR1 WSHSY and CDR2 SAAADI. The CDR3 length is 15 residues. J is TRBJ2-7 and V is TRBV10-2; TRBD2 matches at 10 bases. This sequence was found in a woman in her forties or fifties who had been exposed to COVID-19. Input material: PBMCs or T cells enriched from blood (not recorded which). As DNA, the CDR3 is TGCGCCAGCAGTGGCGGACTAGCGGTCAAGATGTCGGAGTACTTC. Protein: CASSGGLAVKMSEYF.